The 4 T cell receptor beta chains listed next were all sequenced from one sample in a study of blood T cell repertoires in COVID-19. Sequencing was performed with immunoSEQ multiplex PCR; in TCRdb, only in-frame clones are kept and a portion is missing. The sample comprises under 250,000 clones, roughly 83% of which are singletons, and 5.5% to 6% rests with the top ten. The sample consisted of peripheral blood. These receptors were collected from a woman older than 75 with COVID-19, enrolled during active disease.

The chain has TRBV7-2 and TRBJ2-4, with 7 nucleotides matching TRBD2. The length of the CDR3 is 13 residues. Germline V gene lookup returns CDR1 SGHTA and CDR2 FQGNSA. V shed 5 bases and J 12 bases; nucleotides not matched to a gene: 10. In DNA, the CDR3 is TGTGCCAGCAGCAACTTACCGGGCGGGGGTCAGTACTTC. This sequence encodes CASSNLPGGGQYF.

This clone was observed a single time. The rearrangement joins TRBV10-3 to TRBJ2-2; possible D gene TRBD2, 5 bases. Germline V lookup: CDR1 ENHRY, CDR2 SYGVKD. The V gene lost 10 bases and the J gene lost 0 bases, with 12 bases spanning the gap. The length of the CDR3 is 14 residues. The CDR3 spells CATLGVANTGELFF. CDR3 bases: TGTGCCACCCTCGGGGTAGCGAACACCGGGGAGCTGTTTTTT.

V and J are TRBV10-3 and TRBJ1-2; the D is unclear. V gave up 2 bases and J gave up 1 base, with 8 bases separating them. CDR1 is ENHRY and CDR2 is SYGVKD in the germline V gene. CDR3 length: 14 amino acids. CDR3 nucleotides: TGTGCCATCAGTGAGACAGAACTTAACTATGGCTACACCTTC. Translation gives CAISETELNYGYTF.

The chain couples TRBV18 to TRBJ1-1; 10 nucleotides match TRBD1. The CDR3 has 14 amino acids. The V gene end was trimmed by 4 bases and the J gene end by 7 bases; junction bases not matched to a gene: 6. Germline V gives CDR1 KGHSH, CDR2 LQKENI. The CDR3: CASSRQGASLEAFF. CDR3 bases: TGTGCCAGCTCACGACAGGGGGCGAGTCTTGAAGCTTTCTTT.